The clone carrying this T cell receptor (beta chain) was seen ten or more times. The antigen is undetermined. TCR beta CDR3 regions were amplified from RNA transcripts. The HTBI set primed first-round TCR CDR3 RT-PCR. TCRdb recomputed calls from the multiplex PCR reads with MiXCR, one row per CDR3 protein. Seen here are 350,000 to 400,000 distinct CDR3 sequences, about a fifth observed once, and the top ten hold 3.7%. This sample stems from a study of T cells in Graves' hyperthyroidism and ophthalmopathy. Findings and caveats of the study: A model built on 13 V-J features separated ophthalmopathy from stable hyperthyroidism.

The ends were cut back, 2 bases at V and 5 bases at J, with 15 bases in the middle. The V gene's germline CDR1 is MDHEN and CDR2 SYDVKM. This CDR3 has 15 amino acids. The sample taken for sequencing was blood. The chain recombines TRBV28 with TRBJ1-1; the D is unclear. The TCR was taken from a woman aged 18 to 35 with Graves' hyperthyroidism. This chain's CDR3 is CASSLGYTGRTEAFF. The CDR3 DNA is TGTGCCAGCAGTTTAGGCTACACGGGTAGGACTGAAGCTTTCTTT. The variable domain in full, with the rest retrieved from reference TRBV28 and TRBJ1-1, is DVKVTQSSRYLVKRTGEKVFLECVQDMDHENMFWYRQDPGLGLRLIYFSYDVKMKEKGDIPEGYSVSREKKERFSLILESASTNQTSMYLCASSLGYTGRTEAFFGQGTRLTVV.